The entry below gives a single T cell receptor beta chain sequence along with its context. The antigen remains undetermined. CDR1 SGHTA and CDR2 FQGTGA come from the germline V gene. The V end was cut by 4 bases, the J end by 5 bases, with 16 bases between. The CDR3 contains 15 residues. The donors were members of the validation cohort comprising approximately 110 subjects, separate from the approximately 670-subject first cohort. Using immunoSEQ multiplex PCR, the repertoire was profiled, and TCRdb retains in-frame clones only, with some absent. The sample carries about 300,000 clones, roughly 88% recorded once. This specimen belongs to a study of cytomegalovirus exposure and HLA in healthy donors. Study-level results: The study flagged fewer than 200 TCR beta chains as cytomegalovirus-associated. It was found in a later analysis that first-cohort TCR clusters tended to co-occur in the 90 to 150 validation repertoires.

This sequence originates from a woman between 18 and 29 years old in good health and CMV-seronegative. The chain has TRBV7-3 and TRBJ2-3; D might be TRBD2 (5 bases). The specimen sequenced was PBMCs. The CDR3 is CASSSTEEARDTQYF. In DNA form, the CDR3 reads TGTGCCAGCAGCTCTACAGAGGAGGCCCGAGATACGCAGTATTTT.